This T cell receptor beta chain was sequenced during a study of cytomegalovirus exposure and HLA in healthy donors. The germline V and J ends were trimmed by 0 bases and 5 bases, with 5 bases remaining between them. Germline V gene data show CDR1 as SGHRS and CDR2 as YFSETQ. The CDR3 has 13 residues. In the case of this clone: As yet, its antigen is unknown.

The donors were members of the validation cohort comprising 100 to 150 subjects, separate from the approximately 670-subject first cohort. Produced via immunoSEQ multiplex PCR; TCRdb's table is partial and in-frame only. The data contain some 170,000 clones, roughly 91% of them seen just once; the ten biggest clones take up around 4.4%. Regarding the study as a whole: The TCR clusters that emerged in the first cohort tended, a later analysis found, to co-occur in the approximately 120 validation repertoires. Some TCR beta chains (roughly 160 of them) were listed as cytomegalovirus-associated.

The TCR comes from a man aged 18 to 30 in good health and CMV-seropositive. V usage is TRBV5-1 and J usage is TRBJ2-2; no definite D call. The material sequenced was PBMCs. The CDR3 nucleotides read TGCGCCAGCAGCTTGGACAGTACCGGGGAGCTGTTTTTT. As protein: CASSLDSTGELFF. The whole variable domain, filled in from reference TRBV5-1 and TRBJ2-2, reads KAGVTQTPRYLIKTRGQQVTLSCSPISGHRSVSWYQQTPGQGLQFLFEYFSETQRNKGNFPGRFSGRQFSNSRSEMNVSTLELGDSALYLCASSLDSTGELFFGEGSRLTVL.